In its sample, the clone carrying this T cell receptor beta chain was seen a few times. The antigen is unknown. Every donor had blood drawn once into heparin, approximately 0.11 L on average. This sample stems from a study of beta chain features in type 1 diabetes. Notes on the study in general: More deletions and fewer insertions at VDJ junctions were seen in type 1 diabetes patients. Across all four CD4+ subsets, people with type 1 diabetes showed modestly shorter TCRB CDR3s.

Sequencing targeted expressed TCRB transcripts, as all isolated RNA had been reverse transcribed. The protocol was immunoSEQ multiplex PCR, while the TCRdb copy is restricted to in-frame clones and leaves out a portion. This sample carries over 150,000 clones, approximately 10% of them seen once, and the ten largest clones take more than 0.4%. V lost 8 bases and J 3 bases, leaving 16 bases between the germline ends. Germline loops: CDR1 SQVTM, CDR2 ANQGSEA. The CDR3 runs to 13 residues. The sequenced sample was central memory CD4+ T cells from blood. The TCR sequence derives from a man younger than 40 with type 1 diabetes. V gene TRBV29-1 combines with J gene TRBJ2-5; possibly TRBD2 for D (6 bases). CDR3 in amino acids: CSSKGTAEETQYF. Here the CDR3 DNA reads TGCAGCTCTAAAGGGACTGCGGAAGAGACCCAGTACTTC.